One sample yielded the 25 T cell receptor beta chains listed below, sequenced in a study of cytomegalovirus exposure and HLA in healthy donors. PCR amplification relied on 60 Vbeta primers (plus 13 Jbeta primers). Here immunoSEQ multiplex PCR was the method, and the copy in TCRdb shows in-frame clones only, minus some. The table records about 120,000 clones, around 80% of them present only once. The sequencing sample was made of PBMCs. The receptors stem from a female donor in good health and CMV-seronegative.

In nucleotides, the CDR3 is TGCAGCGCTTCGCCAGGGGGCGCTTCCTACAATGAGCAGTTCTTC. Encoded protein: CSASPGGASYNEQFF. The V and J genes are TRBV29-1 and TRBJ2-1; 8 bases fit TRBD1. The trim removed 7 bases at V and 1 base at J, leaving 9 bases unmatched. CDR1 is SQVTM and CDR2 is ANQGSEA in the germline V gene. The CDR3 consists of 15 residues.

Notes on this clone: An end of the junction does not agree with germline; a read error may underlie this. This chain connects TRBV7-9 to TRBJ1-2; TRBD1 is a possible D gene (5 bases). In germline, CDR1 is SEHNR, CDR2 FQNEAQ (reference sequence). CDR3 length: 13 amino acids. The CDR3 here is CSSSLELRQPPSF. The CDR3 nucleotides read TGTTCCAGCAGCTTAGAACTCCGACAGCCCCCATCCTTC.

The chain uses TRBV4-1 and TRBJ2-7; no reliable D call. The V gene lost 5 bases and the J gene lost 4 bases, with 12 bases spanning the gap. This CDR3 has 13 residues. CDR1 is MGHRA and CDR2 is YSYEKL in the germline V gene. The chain's CDR3 is CASSTQFEYEQYF. The CDR3 DNA reads as TGCGCCAGCAGCACCCAATTCGAGTACGAGCAGTACTTC.

The CDR3 protein is CAISDLGANYGYTF. CDR3 DNA sequence: TGTGCCATCAGTGACCTGGGAGCTAACTATGGCTACACCTTC. The chain couples TRBV10-3 to TRBJ1-2; the D is unclear. Germline V gene data show CDR1 as ENHRY and CDR2 as SYGVKD. This CDR3 comprises 14 residues. Trimming shortened V by 3 bases and J by 0 bases, and 8 bases separated the two germline ends.

The chain combines TRBV9 with TRBJ2-5; 9 bases line up with TRBD2. Germline V gives CDR1 SGDLS, CDR2 YYNGEE. The CDR3 contains 17 residues. The V segment lost 3 bases and the J segment 3 bases; nucleotides outside the gene matches: 12. The CDR3 here is CASSGPAGGSIEETQYF. In DNA form, the CDR3 reads TGTGCCAGCAGCGGACCAGCGGGGGGCTCGATAGAAGAGACCCAGTACTTC.

Comments on this clone: Other DNA sequences of this sample code for an identical CDR3. The chain recombines TRBV5-1 with TRBJ1-1; TRBD1 might be the D (6 bases). The V end lost 4 bases, the J end lost 8 bases, and 15 bases lay between the germline ends. This CDR3 is 13 amino acids long. Looked up from germline, CDR1 is SGHRS and CDR2 is YFSETQ. The CDR3 here is CASSRDTELEAFF. In DNA, the CDR3 is TGCGCCAGCAGCAGGGACACTGAATTAGAAGCTTTCTTT.

The rearrangement joins TRBV13 to TRBJ2-7; possibly TRBD1 for D (5 bases). The CDR3 runs to 13 residues. V was cut by 1 base and J by 9 bases, with 13 bases left in between. Germline V gene sequence: CDR1 PRHDT, CDR2 FYEKMQ (reference sequence). The CDR3 region has the DNA TGTGCCAGCAGCTTAGCCCGGACATCCGGGCAGTACTTC. Its translation: CASSLARTSGQYF.

The chain employs TRBV18 and TRBJ2-7; 7 bases fit TRBD1. CDR3 length: 15 residues. V lost 2 bases, J lost 5 bases, and 9 bases stayed unmatched. CDR1 and CDR2 (germline): KGHSH, LQKENI. The CDR3 DNA sequence: TGTGCCAGCTCACCAAAAACAGGGGTCGGTGACGAGCAGTACTTC. Its protein product is CASSPKTGVGDEQYF.

The rearrangement joins TRBV19 to TRBJ1-2, with 7 bases fitting TRBD1. Trimming at V came to 7 bases and at J to 2 bases, leaving 4 bases not matched to a gene. The V gene's germline CDR1 is LNHDA and CDR2 SQIVND (reference sequence). The CDR3 covers 13 residues. DNA of the CDR3: TGTGCCAGTACCTCGGGACAGAACTATGGCTACACCTTC. It specifies CASTSGQNYGYTF.

The J gene is TRBJ2-5, the V gene TRBV7-2; no reliable D call. The germline V gene has CDR1 SGHTA and CDR2 FQGNSA. The V and J ends lost 1 base and 3 bases respectively, with 12 bases between them. The CDR3 spans 15 residues. The CDR3 nucleotides read TGTGCCAGCAGCTTAGGAAACACCAGAAAAGAGACCCAGTACTTC. Translating gives CASSLGNTRKETQYF.

Many counts were recorded for this clone. Other DNA sequences in the same sample also yield this CDR3. The chain is built from TRBV6-1 and TRBJ2-1; 11 nucleotides line up with TRBD2. There are 15 residues in the CDR3. Germline V gives CDR1 MNHNS, CDR2 SASEGT. The V segment lost 2 bases and the J segment 3 bases; nucleotides outside the gene matches: 0. This chain's CDR3 is CASSELAGGYNEQFF. The CDR3 coding sequence is TGTGCCAGCAGTGAACTAGCGGGGGGCTACAATGAGCAGTTCTTC.

V gene TRBV4-3 combines with J gene TRBJ2-5; 7 nucleotides align to TRBD2. The CDR3 is 14 residues long. Germline assignment: CDR1 LGHNA and CDR2 YSLEER. V dropped 5 bases and J dropped 1; count of bases not matched to a gene: 4. The CDR3 is CASSMTGGQETQYF. DNA for the CDR3: TGCGCCAGCAGCATGACGGGGGGCCAAGAGACCCAGTACTTC.

The rearrangement links TRBV2 to TRBJ2-5, with D unclear. Germline V gene lookup returns CDR1 SNHLY and CDR2 FYNNEI. The CDR3 contains 14 residues. V was shortened by 4 bases and J by 2 bases, with 11 bases between the two germline ends. The CDR3 nucleotides read TGTGCCAGCAGTGGATTACAGAGTCAAGAGACCCAGTACTTC. It codes for CASSGLQSQETQYF. Variable domain in full (rest from reference TRBV2 and TRBJ2-5): EPEVTQTPSHQVTQMGQEVILRCVPISNHLYFYWYRQILGQKVEFLVSFYNNEISEKSEIFDDQFSVERPDGSNFTLKIRSTKLEDSAMYFCASSGLQSQETQYFGPGTRLLVL.

The rearrangement uses TRBV6-6 and TRBJ1-1; possible D gene TRBD1, 6 bases. This CDR3 comprises 14 residues. V lost 6 bases and J 4 bases, leaving 15 bases between the germline ends. Germline values: CDR1 MNHNY, CDR2 SVGAGI (reference sequence). The CDR3, as DNA: TGTGCCAGCAGGGACCGAGGGGGGGGCACTGAAGCTTTCTTT. Translation gives CASRDRGGGTEAFF.

This chain uses TRBV19 with TRBJ2-1, with D perhaps TRBD2 (5 bases). Per germline, CDR1 LNHDA and CDR2 SQIVND (reference sequence). Deletions cut 10 bases from V and 8 bases from J, with 9 bases between. The CDR3 contains 10 residues. The DNA of the CDR3 is TGTGCCACTCGCGGGCATGAGCAGTTCTTC. Its protein is CATRGHEQFF.

This chain connects TRBV11-2 to TRBJ2-1; tentatively, D is TRBD2 (6 bases). CDR1 is SGHAT and CDR2 is FQNNGV in the germline V gene. This CDR3 comprises 15 residues. V lost 8 bases and J lost 0, with 14 bases in between. The CDR3 DNA sequence: TGTGCCAGCGAGGAGGCGACTAGCTCCTACAATGAGCAGTTCTTC. Translating gives CASEEATSSYNEQFF.

J is TRBJ2-7 and V is TRBV11-3; D perhaps matches TRBD1 (5 bases). The V end lost 5 bases, the J end lost 3 bases, and 11 bases lay between the germline ends. The CDR3 loop spans 13 amino acids. The germline CDR1 and CDR2 sequences are SGHNT and YENEEA. The CDR3 loop is CASSPGRDYEQYF. The CDR3 nucleotides are TGTGCCAGCAGCCCCGGCAGGGACTACGAGCAGTACTTC. Variable domain in full (rest from reference TRBV11-3 and TRBJ2-7): EAGVVQSPRYKIIEKKQPVAFWCNPISGHNTLYWYLQNLGQGPELLIRYENEEAVDDSQLPKDRFSAERLKGVDSTLKIQPAELGDSAVYLCASSPGRDYEQYFGPGTRLTVT.

The J gene is TRBJ1-6, the V gene TRBV4-3; 8 bases map to TRBD1. The junction had 7 bases not matched to a gene; V was cut back by 4 bases and J by 8 bases. Germline V gene data show CDR1 as LGHNA and CDR2 as YSLEER. This CDR3 has 15 amino acids. The CDR3 sequence is CASSLRTGPDSPLHF. The CDR3 bases are TGCGCCAGCAGCCTCCGGACAGGGCCAGATTCACCCCTCCACTTT.

J is TRBJ1-1 and V is TRBV7-9; a weak D match, TRBD1 (5 bases). Germline values: CDR1 SEHNR, CDR2 FQNEAQ (reference sequence). The ends were cut back, 6 bases at V and 6 bases at J, with 14 bases in the middle. The CDR3 spans 13 residues. The CDR3 loop reads CASSLRQYPEAFF. CDR3 DNA: TGTGCCAGCAGTTTACGACAGTATCCTGAAGCTTTCTTT.

This chain links TRBV2 with TRBJ1-2; 7 bases map to TRBD1. The V segment lost 4 bases and the J segment 2 bases; nucleotides outside the gene matches: 4. The CDR3 is made up of 14 amino acids. Per germline, CDR1 SNHLY and CDR2 FYNNEI. In nucleotides, the CDR3 is TGTGCCAGCAGTGGGGACAGCACCAACTATGGCTACACCTTC. Translated: CASSGDSTNYGYTF.

This clone was seen a few times. The V gene is TRBV7-2, the J gene TRBJ2-3; 10 bases align to TRBD2. The CDR3 contains 17 residues. V gave up 7 bases and J gave up 7 bases; unmatched junction bases: 17. Germline assignment: CDR1 SGHTA and CDR2 FQGNSA. The CDR3, as DNA: TGTGCCAGCACCCTTCGTACTAGCGGGGCGTTTTCCAATACGCAGTATTTT. As protein: CASTLRTSGAFSNTQYF.

The chain links TRBV2 to TRBJ1-1; 7 bases are shared with TRBD1. V gave up 1 base and J gave up 4 bases; unmatched junction bases: 9. In germline, CDR1 is SNHLY, CDR2 FYNNEI. This CDR3 region has 16 residues. The CDR3 region has the DNA TGTGCCAGCAGTGAAGGACAGGGATCCGTGGCCACTGAAGCTTTCTTT. Amino acids: CASSEGQGSVATEAFF.

The rearrangement uses TRBV5-1 and TRBJ2-1; possible D gene TRBD1, 7 bases. This CDR3 is built from 17 residues. Germline V gene data show CDR1 as SGHRS and CDR2 as YFSETQ. V was cut by 2 bases and J by 4 bases, with 19 bases left in between. The CDR3 loop is CASSLNSRQGGYNEQFF. CDR3 in DNA: TGCGCCAGCAGCTTAAACTCCCGACAGGGAGGTTACAATGAGCAGTTCTTC.

CDR3 sequence: CASSLARSGGAHEQFF. The CDR3 nucleotides are TGTGCCAGCAGCTTAGCGCGGAGCGGGGGGGCCCATGAGCAGTTCTTC. V usage is TRBV7-2 and J usage is TRBJ2-1; 10 bases match TRBD2. Trimming cost V 0 bases and J 8 bases; bases outside gene matches: 7. Germline V lookup: CDR1 SGHTA, CDR2 FQGNSA. The CDR3 length is 16 residues.

The V call is TRBV14, the J call TRBJ1-5; no clear D gene. The CDR3 loop spans 20 amino acids. Germline lookup yields CDR1 SGHDN and CDR2 FVKESK. Trimming removed 1 base at V and 0 bases at J, with 22 bases between. In DNA form, the CDR3 reads TGTGCCAGCAGCCAAGGGACCGATGTTCGGGGTAGGATTAGCAATCAGCCCCAGCATTTT. Protein sequence: CASSQGTDVRGRISNQPQHF.